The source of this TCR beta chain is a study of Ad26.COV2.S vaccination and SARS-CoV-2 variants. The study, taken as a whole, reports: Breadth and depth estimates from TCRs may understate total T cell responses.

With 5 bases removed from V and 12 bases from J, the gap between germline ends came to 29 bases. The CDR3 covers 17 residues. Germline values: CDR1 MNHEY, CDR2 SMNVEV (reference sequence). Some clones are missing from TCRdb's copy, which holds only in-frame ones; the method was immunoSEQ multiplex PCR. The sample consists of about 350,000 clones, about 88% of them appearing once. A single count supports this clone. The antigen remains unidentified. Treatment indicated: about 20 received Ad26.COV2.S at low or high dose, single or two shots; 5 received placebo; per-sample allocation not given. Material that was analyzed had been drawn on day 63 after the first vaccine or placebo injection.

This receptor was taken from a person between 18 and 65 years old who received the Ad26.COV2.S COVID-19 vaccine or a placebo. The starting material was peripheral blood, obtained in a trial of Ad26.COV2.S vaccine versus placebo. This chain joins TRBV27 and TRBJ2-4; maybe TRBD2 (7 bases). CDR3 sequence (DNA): TGTGCCAGCAGTGGGAGGGACACCAGGTTCAGACATTCCGGTCAGTACTTC. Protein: CASSGRDTRFRHSGQYF.